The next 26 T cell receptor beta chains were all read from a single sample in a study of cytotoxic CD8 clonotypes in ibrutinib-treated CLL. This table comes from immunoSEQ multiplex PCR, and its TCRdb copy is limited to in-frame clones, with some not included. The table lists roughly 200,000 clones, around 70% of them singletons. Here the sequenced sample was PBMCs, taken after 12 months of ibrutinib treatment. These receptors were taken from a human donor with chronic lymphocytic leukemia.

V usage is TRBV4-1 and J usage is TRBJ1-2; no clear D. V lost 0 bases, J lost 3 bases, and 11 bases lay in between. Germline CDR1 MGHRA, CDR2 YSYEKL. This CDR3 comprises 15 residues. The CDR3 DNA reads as TGCGCCAGCAGCCAAGATCTCGGGCAGTACTATGGCTACACCTTC. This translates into CASSQDLGQYYGYTF.

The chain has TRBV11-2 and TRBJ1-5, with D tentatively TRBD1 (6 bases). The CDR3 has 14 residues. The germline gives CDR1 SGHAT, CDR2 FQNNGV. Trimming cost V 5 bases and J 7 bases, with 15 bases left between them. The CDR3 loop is CASSPRGGGQPQHF. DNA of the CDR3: TGTGCCAGCAGCCCTCGGGGCGGGGGCCAGCCCCAGCATTTT.

The CDR3 is CASSGGVQPQHF. The CDR3, as DNA: TGTGCCAGCAGTGGAGGTGTGCAGCCCCAGCATTTT. The chain has TRBV2 and TRBJ1-5; D is uncertain. This CDR3 has 12 amino acids. Trimming left V 4 bases short and J 7 bases short, with 8 bases between. Germline-derived CDR1 and CDR2 are SNHLY and FYNNEI. Supplemented by reference TRBV2 and TRBJ1-5, the full variable domain reads EPEVTQTPSHQVTQMGQEVILRCVPISNHLYFYWYRQILGQKVEFLVSFYNNEISEKSEIFDDQFSVERPDGSNFTLKIRSTKLEDSAMYFCASSGGVQPQHFGDGTRLSIL.

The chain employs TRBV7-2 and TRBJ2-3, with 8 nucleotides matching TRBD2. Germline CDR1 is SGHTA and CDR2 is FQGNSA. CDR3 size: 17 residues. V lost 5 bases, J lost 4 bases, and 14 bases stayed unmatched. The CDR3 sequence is CASSPRGSGIRADTQYF. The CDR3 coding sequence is TGTGCCAGCAGCCCTCGGGGTAGCGGGATAAGGGCAGATACGCAGTATTTT.

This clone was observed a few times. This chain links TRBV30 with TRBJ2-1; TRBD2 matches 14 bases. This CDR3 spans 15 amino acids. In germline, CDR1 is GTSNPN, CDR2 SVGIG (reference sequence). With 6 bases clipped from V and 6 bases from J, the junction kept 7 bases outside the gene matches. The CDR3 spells CACPETSGRANEQFF. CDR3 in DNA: TGTGCCTGCCCCGAGACTAGCGGGAGGGCCAATGAGCAGTTCTTC.

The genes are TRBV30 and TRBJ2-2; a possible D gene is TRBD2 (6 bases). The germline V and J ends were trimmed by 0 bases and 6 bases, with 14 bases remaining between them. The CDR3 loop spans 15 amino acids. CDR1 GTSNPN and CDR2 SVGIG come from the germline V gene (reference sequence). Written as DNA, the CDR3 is TGTGCCTGGAGTGTCTCGGGAGCTTTGTCCGGGGAGCTGTTTTTT. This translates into CAWSVSGALSGELFF.

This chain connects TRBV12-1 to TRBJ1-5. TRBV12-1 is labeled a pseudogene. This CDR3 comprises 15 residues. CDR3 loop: CASSSPELRCQPQHF. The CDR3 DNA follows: TGTGCCAGCAGCTCGCCGGAGCTCCGGTGTCAGCCCCAGCATTTT.

CDR3 loop: CASLTGTDGYGYTF. DNA for the CDR3: TGTGCCAGTTTGACCGGGACCGACGGCTATGGCTACACCTTC. The chain has TRBV2 and TRBJ1-2; TRBD1 is a possible D gene (5 bases). The CDR3 totals 14 residues. Trimming took 9 bases from V and 4 from J, leaving 18 bases between them. From germline, CDR1 is SNHLY and CDR2 FYNNEI.

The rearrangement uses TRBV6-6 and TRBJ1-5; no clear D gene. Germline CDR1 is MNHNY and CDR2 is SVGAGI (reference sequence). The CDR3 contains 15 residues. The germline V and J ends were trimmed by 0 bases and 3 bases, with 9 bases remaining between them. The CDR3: CASSYSGRSNQPQHF. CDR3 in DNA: TGTGCCAGCAGTTACTCGGGGAGGTCCAATCAGCCCCAGCATTTT.

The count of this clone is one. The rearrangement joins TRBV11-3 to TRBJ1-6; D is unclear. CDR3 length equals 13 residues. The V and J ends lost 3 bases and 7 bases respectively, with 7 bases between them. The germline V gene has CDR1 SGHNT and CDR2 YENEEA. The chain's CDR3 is CASSFNWNSPLHF. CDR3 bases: TGTGCCAGCAGCTTCAACTGGAATTCACCCCTCCACTTT.

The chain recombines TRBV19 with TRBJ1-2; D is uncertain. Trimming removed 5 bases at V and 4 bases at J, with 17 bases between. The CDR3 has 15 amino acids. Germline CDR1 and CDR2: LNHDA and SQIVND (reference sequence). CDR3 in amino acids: CASSRSALDFYGYTF. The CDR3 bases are TGTGCCAGTAGTCGGTCAGCCCTGGATTTCTATGGCTACACCTTC.

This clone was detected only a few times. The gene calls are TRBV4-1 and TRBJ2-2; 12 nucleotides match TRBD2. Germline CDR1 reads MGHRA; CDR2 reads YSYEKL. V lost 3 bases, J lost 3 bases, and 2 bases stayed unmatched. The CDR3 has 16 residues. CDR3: CASSHRLAGDTGELFF. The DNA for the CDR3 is TGCGCCAGCAGCCACAGACTAGCGGGGGACACCGGGGAGCTGTTTTTT.

CDR3 nucleotides: TGTGCCAGCTCACCACGGCGGGACGAAGAGACCCAGTACTTC. Translating it yields CASSPRRDEETQYF. The chain recombines TRBV18 with TRBJ2-5, with TRBD2 as a possible D gene (6 bases). The V and J ends lost 1 base and 3 bases respectively, with 9 bases between them. Looked up from germline, CDR1 is KGHSH and CDR2 is LQKENI. The CDR3 covers 14 residues.

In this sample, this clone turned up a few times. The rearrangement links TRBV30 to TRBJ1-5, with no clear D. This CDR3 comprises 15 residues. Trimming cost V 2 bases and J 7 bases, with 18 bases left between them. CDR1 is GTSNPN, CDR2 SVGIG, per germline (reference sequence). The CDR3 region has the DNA TGTGCCTGGAGTCCCCCTGGCGGGGTGGGCCAGCCCCAGCATTTT. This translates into CAWSPPGGVGQPQHF.

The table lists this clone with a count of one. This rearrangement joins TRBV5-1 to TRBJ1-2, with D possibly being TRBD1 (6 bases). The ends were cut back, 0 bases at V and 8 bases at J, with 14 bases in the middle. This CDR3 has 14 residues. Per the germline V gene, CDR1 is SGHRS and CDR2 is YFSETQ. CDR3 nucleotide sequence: TGCGCCAGCAGCTTGGCGGGCCAGGGGAGCGGCTACACCTTC. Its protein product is CASSLAGQGSGYTF.

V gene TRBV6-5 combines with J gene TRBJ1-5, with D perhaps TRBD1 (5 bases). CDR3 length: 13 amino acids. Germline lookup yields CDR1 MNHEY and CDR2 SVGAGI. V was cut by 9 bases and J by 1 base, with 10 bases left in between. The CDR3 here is CASRQMSNQPQHF. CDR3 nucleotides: TGTGCCAGTAGACAGATGAGCAATCAGCCCCAGCATTTT.

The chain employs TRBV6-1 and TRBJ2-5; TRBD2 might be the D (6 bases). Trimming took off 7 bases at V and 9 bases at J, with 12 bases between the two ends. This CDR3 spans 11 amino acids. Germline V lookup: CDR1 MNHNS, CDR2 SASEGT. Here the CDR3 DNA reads TGTGCCAGCATCACCAGGGAGGCCCAGTACTTC. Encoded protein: CASITREAQYF.

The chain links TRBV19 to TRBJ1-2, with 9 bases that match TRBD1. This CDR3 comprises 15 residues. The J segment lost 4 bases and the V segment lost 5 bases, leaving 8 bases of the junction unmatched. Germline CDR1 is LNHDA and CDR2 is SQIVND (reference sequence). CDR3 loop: CASSSQQGAVYGYTF. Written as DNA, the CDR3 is TGTGCCAGTAGTTCCCAACAGGGGGCTGTCTATGGCTACACCTTC.

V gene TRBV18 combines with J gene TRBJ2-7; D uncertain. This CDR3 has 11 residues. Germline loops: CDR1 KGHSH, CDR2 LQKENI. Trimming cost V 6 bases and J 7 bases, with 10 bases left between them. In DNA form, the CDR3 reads TGTGCCAGCTCGCGCGAGGAGGAGCAGTACTTC. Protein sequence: CASSREEEQYF. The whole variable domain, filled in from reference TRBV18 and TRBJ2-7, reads NAGVMQNPRHLVRRRGQEARLRCSPMKGHSHVYWYRQLPEEGLKFMVYLQKENIIDESGMPKERFSAEFPKEGPSILRIQQVVRGDSAAYFCASSREEEQYFGPGTRLTVT.

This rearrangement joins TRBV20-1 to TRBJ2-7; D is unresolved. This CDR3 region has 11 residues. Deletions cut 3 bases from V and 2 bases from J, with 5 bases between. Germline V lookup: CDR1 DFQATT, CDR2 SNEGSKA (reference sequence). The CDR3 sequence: CSASQTYEQYF. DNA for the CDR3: TGCAGTGCTAGTCAAACCTACGAGCAGTACTTC.

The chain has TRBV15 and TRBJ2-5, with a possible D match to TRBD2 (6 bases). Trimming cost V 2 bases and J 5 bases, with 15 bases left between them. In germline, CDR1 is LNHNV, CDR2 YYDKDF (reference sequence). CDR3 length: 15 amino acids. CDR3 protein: CATSRSQTAGETQYF. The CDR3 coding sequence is TGTGCCACCAGCAGATCTCAGACCGCGGGGGAGACCCAGTACTTC.

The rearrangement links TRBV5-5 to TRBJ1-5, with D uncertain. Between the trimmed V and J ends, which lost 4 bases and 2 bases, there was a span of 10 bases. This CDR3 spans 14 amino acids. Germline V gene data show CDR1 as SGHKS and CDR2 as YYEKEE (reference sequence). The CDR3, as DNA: TGTGCCAGCAGCCCCCTGGTTGGCAATCAGCCCCAGCATTTT. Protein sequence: CASSPLVGNQPQHF.

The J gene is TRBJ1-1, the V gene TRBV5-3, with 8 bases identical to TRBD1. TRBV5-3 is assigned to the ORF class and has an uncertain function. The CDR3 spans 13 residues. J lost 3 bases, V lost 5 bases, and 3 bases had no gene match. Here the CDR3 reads CARRQDRDTEAFF. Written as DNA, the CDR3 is TGTGCCAGAAGACAGGACAGGGACACTGAAGCTTTCTTT.

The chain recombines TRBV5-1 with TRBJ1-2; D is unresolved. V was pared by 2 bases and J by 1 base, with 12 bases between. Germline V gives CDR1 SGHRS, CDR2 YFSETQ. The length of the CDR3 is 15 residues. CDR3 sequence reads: CASSFGDGNNYGYTF. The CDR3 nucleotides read TGCGCCAGCAGCTTCGGAGACGGAAATAACTATGGCTACACCTTC.

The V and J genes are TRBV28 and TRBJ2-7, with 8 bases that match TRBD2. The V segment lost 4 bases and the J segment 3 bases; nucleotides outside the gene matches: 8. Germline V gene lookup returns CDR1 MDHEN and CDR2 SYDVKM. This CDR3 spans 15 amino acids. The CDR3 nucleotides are TGTGCCAGCAGTTCTGGGACTAGTCCCTTCTACGAGCAGTACTTC. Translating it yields CASSSGTSPFYEQYF.

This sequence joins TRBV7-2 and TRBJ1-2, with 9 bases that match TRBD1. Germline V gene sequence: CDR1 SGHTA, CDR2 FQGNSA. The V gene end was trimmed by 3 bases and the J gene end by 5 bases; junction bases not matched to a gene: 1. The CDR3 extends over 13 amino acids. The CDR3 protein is CASSLGQGYGYTF. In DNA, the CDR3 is TGTGCCAGCAGCTTGGGACAGGGTTATGGCTACACCTTC.